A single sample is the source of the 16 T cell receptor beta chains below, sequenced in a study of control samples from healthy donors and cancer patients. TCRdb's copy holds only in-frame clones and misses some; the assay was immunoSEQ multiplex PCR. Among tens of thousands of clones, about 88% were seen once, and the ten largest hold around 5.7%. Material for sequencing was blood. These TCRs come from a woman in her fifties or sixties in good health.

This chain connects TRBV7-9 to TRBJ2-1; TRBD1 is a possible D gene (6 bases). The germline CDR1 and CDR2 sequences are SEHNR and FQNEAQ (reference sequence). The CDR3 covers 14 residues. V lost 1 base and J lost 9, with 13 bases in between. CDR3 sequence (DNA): TGTGCCAGCAGCTTAGGGACAGCTATCGGTGAGCAGTTCTTC. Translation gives CASSLGTAIGEQFF.

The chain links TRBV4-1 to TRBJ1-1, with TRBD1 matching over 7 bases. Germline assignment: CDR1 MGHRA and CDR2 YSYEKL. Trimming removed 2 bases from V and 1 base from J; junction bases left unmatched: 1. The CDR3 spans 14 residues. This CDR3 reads CASSQSGGNTEAFF. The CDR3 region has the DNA TGCGCCAGCAGCCAATCAGGGGGGAACACTGAAGCTTTCTTT.

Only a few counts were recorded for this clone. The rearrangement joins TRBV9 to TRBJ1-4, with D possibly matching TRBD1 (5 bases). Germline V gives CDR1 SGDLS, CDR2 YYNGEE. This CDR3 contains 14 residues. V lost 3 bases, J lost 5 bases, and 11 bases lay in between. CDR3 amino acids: CASSATALNEKLFF. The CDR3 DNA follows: TGTGCCAGCAGCGCGACAGCACTCAATGAAAAACTGTTTTTT. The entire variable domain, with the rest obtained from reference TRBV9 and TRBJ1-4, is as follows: DSGVTQTPKHLITATGQRVTLRCSPRSGDLSVYWYQQSLDQGLQFLIQYYNGEERAKGNILERFSAQQFPDLHSELNLSSLELGDSALYFCASSATALNEKLFFGSGTQLSVL.

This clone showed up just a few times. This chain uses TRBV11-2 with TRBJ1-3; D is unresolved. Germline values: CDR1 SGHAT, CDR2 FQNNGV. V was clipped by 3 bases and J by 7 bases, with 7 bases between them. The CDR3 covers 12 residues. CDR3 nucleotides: TGTGCCAGCAGCTTCCCCAGCAACACCATATATTTT. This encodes CASSFPSNTIYF.

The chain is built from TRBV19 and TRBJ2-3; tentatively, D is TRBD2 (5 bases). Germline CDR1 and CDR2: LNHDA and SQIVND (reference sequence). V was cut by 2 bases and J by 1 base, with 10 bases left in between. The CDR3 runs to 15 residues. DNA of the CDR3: TGTGCCAGTAGTATAAGGAGGAAGGGCACAGATACGCAGTATTTT. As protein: CASSIRRKGTDTQYF.

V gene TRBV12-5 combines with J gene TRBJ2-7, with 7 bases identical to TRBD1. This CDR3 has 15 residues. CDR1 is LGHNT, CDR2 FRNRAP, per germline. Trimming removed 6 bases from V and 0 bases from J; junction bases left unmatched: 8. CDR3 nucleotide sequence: TGTGCTAGTGGCCCGGGGACAGTGGGCTCCTACGAGCAGTACTTC. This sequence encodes CASGPGTVGSYEQYF.

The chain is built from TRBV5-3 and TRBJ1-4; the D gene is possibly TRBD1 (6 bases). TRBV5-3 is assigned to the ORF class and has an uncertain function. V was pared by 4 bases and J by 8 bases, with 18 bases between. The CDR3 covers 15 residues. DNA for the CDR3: TGTGCCAGAAGCCTGACAGGCCGCGCAGGAGAAAAACTGTTTTTT. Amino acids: CARSLTGRAGEKLFF.

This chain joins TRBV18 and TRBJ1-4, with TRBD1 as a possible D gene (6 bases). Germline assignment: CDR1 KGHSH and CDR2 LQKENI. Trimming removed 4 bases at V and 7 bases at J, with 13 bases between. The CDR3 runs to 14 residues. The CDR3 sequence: CASSQNRDLEKLFF. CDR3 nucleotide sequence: TGTGCCAGCTCACAAAACAGGGACCTTGAAAAACTGTTTTTT.

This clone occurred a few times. CDR3 DNA sequence: TGTGCCAGCAGCTTGGAGGGGCGTGGCGAGCAGTACTTC. Its protein product is CASSLEGRGEQYF. V and J are TRBV5-6 and TRBJ2-7, with D possibly TRBD1 on 5 matching bases. Germline V gives CDR1 SGHDT, CDR2 YYEEEE. V lost 0 bases and J 6 bases, leaving 10 bases between the germline ends. The CDR3 extends over 13 amino acids.

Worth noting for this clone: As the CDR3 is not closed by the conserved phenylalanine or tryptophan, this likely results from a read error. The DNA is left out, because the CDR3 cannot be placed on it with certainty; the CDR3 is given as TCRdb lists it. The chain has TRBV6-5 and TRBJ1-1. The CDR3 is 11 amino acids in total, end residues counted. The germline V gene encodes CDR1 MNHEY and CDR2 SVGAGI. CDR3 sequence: CASREDGTARI.

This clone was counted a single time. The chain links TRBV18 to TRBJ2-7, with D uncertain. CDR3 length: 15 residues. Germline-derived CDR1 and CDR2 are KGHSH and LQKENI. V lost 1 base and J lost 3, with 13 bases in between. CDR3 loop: CASSPRTSSNYEQYF. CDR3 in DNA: TGTGCCAGCTCACCACGGACCAGTTCCAACTACGAGCAGTACTTC.

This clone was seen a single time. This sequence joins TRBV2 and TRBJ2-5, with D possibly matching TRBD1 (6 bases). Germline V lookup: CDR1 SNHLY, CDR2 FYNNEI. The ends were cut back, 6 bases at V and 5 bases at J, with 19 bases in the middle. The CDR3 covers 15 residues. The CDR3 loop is CASRAMRERGETQYF. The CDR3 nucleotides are TGTGCCAGCAGAGCGATGAGGGAGAGGGGGGAGACCCAGTACTTC.

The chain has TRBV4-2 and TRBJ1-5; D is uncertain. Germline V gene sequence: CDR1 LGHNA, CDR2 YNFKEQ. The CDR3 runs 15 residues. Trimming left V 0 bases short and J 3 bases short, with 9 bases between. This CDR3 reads CASSQETANNQPQHF. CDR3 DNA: TGTGCCAGCAGCCAAGAAACGGCTAACAATCAGCCCCAGCATTTT.

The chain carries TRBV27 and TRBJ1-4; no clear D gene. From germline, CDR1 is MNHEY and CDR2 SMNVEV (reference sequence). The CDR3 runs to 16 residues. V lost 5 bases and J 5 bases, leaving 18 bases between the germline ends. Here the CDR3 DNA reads TGTGCCAGCAGTAAAAATGGCCGTCTCTTAAATGAAAAACTGTTTTTT. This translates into CASSKNGRLLNEKLFF.

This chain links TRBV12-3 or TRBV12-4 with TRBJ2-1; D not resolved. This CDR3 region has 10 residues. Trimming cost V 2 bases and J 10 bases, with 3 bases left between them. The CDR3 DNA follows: TGTGCCAGCAGTTTAAAGGAGCAGTTCTTC. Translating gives CASSLKEQFF.

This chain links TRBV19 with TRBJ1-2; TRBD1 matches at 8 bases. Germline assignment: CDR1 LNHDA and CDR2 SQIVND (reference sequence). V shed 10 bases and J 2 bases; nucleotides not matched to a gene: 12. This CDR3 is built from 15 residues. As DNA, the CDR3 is TGTGCCACCGAGTATAGGAGGACAGGGAACTATGGCTACACCTTC. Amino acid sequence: CATEYRRTGNYGYTF.